These 25 T cell receptor beta chains share one sample of origin, sequenced in a study of technical replicates of blood from a few donors (TCRdb year 2017). The library came from the immunoSEQ multiplex PCR assay. TCRdb stores this immuneACCESS table with in-frame sequences only. Part of the clones is absent; in the studies checked, under half of the shortfall reflects unresolved V genes, and no reason is known for the rest. The sample table contains about 66,000 clones; only one count was recorded for approximately 87% of them. The ten largest clones take up around 5% of the sample. The sequencing sample was made of PBMCs. The source is a human donor in good health. Some clones in this sample may be carry-over from other donors' samples.

The chain has TRBV6-5 and TRBJ1-2; 7 bases fit TRBD1. Trimming cost V 7 bases and J 2 bases; bases outside gene matches: 4. The CDR3 extends over 13 amino acids. CDR1 is MNHEY and CDR2 is SVGAGI in the germline V gene. This CDR3 reads CASKGTENYGYTF. DNA of the CDR3: TGTGCCAGCAAAGGGACAGAAAACTATGGCTACACCTTC.

V usage is TRBV9 and J usage is TRBJ2-3; D not resolved. V was pared by 0 bases and J by 4 bases, with 3 bases between. The CDR3 is made up of 12 amino acids. Per the germline V gene, CDR1 is SGDLS and CDR2 is YYNGEE. CDR3 sequence (DNA): TGTGCCAGCAGCGTAGCCGCAGATACGCAGTATTTT. Translated, it gives CASSVAADTQYF.

V usage is TRBV5-8 and J usage is TRBJ2-3, with 16 bases aligning to TRBD2. J was trimmed by 6 bases and V by 4 bases; bases with no gene match: 8. Germline CDR1 and CDR2: SGHTS and YDEGEE. The CDR3 length is 17 residues. The DNA of the CDR3 is TGTGCCAGCAGCCAAGGGACTAGCGGGAGGGTTGCGGATACGCAGTATTTT. Translated, it gives CASSQGTSGRVADTQYF.

A single count supports this clone. The rearrangement uses TRBV6-8 and TRBJ1-4; 7 bases match TRBD1. V lost 2 bases and J lost 0; bases outside the gene matches: 6. CDR1 MNHGY and CDR2 SAAAGT come from the germline V gene. The CDR3 extends over 17 amino acids. The CDR3 is CASSYTDRKATNEKLFF. The CDR3 DNA is TGTGCCAGCAGTTACACGGACAGGAAAGCAACTAATGAAAAACTGTTTTTT.

V and J are TRBV5-6 and TRBJ2-7; TRBD1 matches at 12 bases. This CDR3 region has 18 residues. J lost 7 bases, V lost 4 bases, and 18 bases had no gene match. Germline V gene sequence: CDR1 SGHDT, CDR2 YYEEEE. CDR3 bases: TGTGCCAGCAGCACGACAGATATCACCGGGACAGGGGGCGGTGAGCAGTACTTC. It codes for CASSTTDITGTGGGEQYF.

The chain links TRBV27 to TRBJ1-5; D unclear. The CDR3 totals 13 residues. Trimming took 5 bases from V and 4 from J, leaving 9 bases between them. Germline CDR1 and CDR2: MNHEY and SMNVEV (reference sequence). The CDR3 DNA is TGTGCCAGCAGTAGGGAGCCTAATCAGCCCCAGCATTTT. It codes for CASSREPNQPQHF.

V and J are TRBV11-3 and TRBJ2-2; 11 positions match TRBD1. The CDR3 has 16 amino acids. Germline CDR1 SGHNT, CDR2 YENEEA. V lost 5 bases, J lost 6 bases, and 8 bases stayed unmatched. CDR3 nucleotide sequence: TGTGCCAGCAGCAAGGCCCCGGGACAGGGGGCCGGGGAGCTGTTTTTT. This sequence encodes CASSKAPGQGAGELFF.

This chain joins TRBV4-3 and TRBJ1-2; 7 bases fit TRBD1. The germline CDR1 and CDR2 sequences are LGHNA and YSLEER. V was pared by 4 bases and J by 0 bases, with 5 bases of the junction left unmatched. The CDR3 runs to 15 residues. The DNA for the CDR3 is TGCGCCAGCAGCCCCCGACAGGGAGCTAACTATGGCTACACCTTC. It is translated as CASSPRQGANYGYTF.

This chain links TRBV7-8 with TRBJ2-1, with D hard to call. V lost 5 bases and J 0 bases, leaving 17 bases between the germline ends. CDR3 length: 17 residues. Germline V CDR1 and CDR2: SGHVS, FQNEAQ. CDR3 sequence reads: CASSAQPQISSYNEQFF. CDR3 DNA: TGTGCCAGCAGCGCCCAACCACAGATAAGCTCCTACAATGAGCAGTTCTTC.

The rearrangement links TRBV7-3 to TRBJ1-3, with D unresolved. CDR3 size: 13 residues. Germline V CDR1 and CDR2: SGHTA, FQGTGA. Trimming took off 6 bases at V and 5 bases at J, with 11 bases between the two ends. CDR3: CASRAIRRNTIYF. The CDR3 nucleotides read TGTGCCAGCAGGGCCATAAGAAGAAACACCATATATTTT.

J is TRBJ1-6 and V is TRBV6-1; no definite D call. The V gene lost 6 bases and the J gene lost 7 bases, with 4 bases spanning the gap. The CDR3 has 11 residues. CDR1 MNHNS and CDR2 SASEGT come from the germline V gene. The CDR3: CASRQNSPLHF. CDR3 nucleotide sequence: TGTGCCAGCAGACAGAATTCACCCCTCCACTTT.

The rearrangement links TRBV2 to TRBJ2-7; 7 bases are shared with TRBD2. The CDR3 is 13 amino acids. Germline CDR1 SNHLY, CDR2 FYNNEI. Germline trimming cut 5 bases from V and 7 bases from J; bases unmatched to any gene: 8. For the CDR3, the DNA is TGTGCCAGCAGTTCGACGGGAGCGGGAGAGCAGTACTTC. Translation gives CASSSTGAGEQYF.

The V call is TRBV7-2, the J call TRBJ1-6; maybe TRBD1 (6 bases). The V end was cut by 5 bases, the J end by 9 bases, with 20 bases between. The CDR3 loop spans 16 amino acids. CDR1 and CDR2 from the germline V gene are SGHTA and FQGNSA. The CDR3 coding sequence is TGTGCCAGCAGCACACCGTCGCAGGGGCTTAGTTCACCCCTCCACTTT. Protein sequence: CASSTPSQGLSSPLHF.

V usage is TRBV6-5 and J usage is TRBJ2-5, with D perhaps matching TRBD2 (7 bases). V lost 2 bases and J lost 5, with 15 bases in between. In germline, CDR1 is MNHEY, CDR2 SVGAGI. CDR3 length equals 15 residues. Here the CDR3 DNA reads TGTGCCAGCAGTTACCGGGGGGCCTCCGGTGAGACCCAGTACTTC. Its translation: CASSYRGASGETQYF.

The CDR3 DNA reads TGTGCCGCGACAGGGGGGATCCATGAGCAGTTCTTC. It encodes CAATGGIHEQFF. The chain joins TRBV30 to TRBJ2-1; 9 bases are shared with TRBD1. This CDR3 region has 12 residues. Trimming took 8 bases from V and 8 from J; bases not matched to a gene: 7. Germline V CDR1 and CDR2: GTSNPN, SVGIG (reference sequence).

The CDR3 region is CASSLWTGDSNQPQHF. CDR3 coding DNA: TGTGCCAGCAGCTTATGGACAGGGGATAGCAATCAGCCCCAGCATTTT. This chain links TRBV7-2 with TRBJ1-5; 9 bases match TRBD1. The CDR3 extends over 16 amino acids. CDR1 is SGHTA, CDR2 FQGNSA, per germline. V lost 2 bases and J lost 0; bases outside the gene matches: 2.

The CDR3 sequence: CASSLGLLSYGYTF. The CDR3 DNA follows: TGTGCCAGCAGCTTAGGGTTACTGTCCTATGGCTACACCTTC. The V gene is TRBV7-9, the J gene TRBJ1-2, with D unclear. Germline CDR1 and CDR2: SEHNR and FQNEAQ (reference sequence). The V and J ends lost 1 base and 4 bases respectively, with 10 bases between them. This CDR3 spans 14 amino acids.

The CDR3 DNA sequence: TGTGCCAGCAGCCCGACGGAGGCAGGGGGCTTTGGCTACACCTTC. This codes for CASSPTEAGGFGYTF. The gene calls are TRBV5-6 and TRBJ1-2; 8 bases are a match to TRBD1. CDR3 length: 15 residues. After removal of 4 bases from V and 7 bases from J, the junction contained 12 bases not matched to a gene. Germline V gene sequence: CDR1 SGHDT, CDR2 YYEEEE.

This clone was detected once. This chain joins TRBV6-6 and TRBJ2-3; D not resolved. Germline V gives CDR1 MNHNY, CDR2 SVGAGI (reference sequence). The CDR3 loop spans 15 amino acids. Trimming removed 6 bases from V and 0 bases from J, with 13 bases in between. The CDR3, as DNA: TGTGCCAGCAGAACTACCCTACGGAGCACAGATACGCAGTATTTT. Residues: CASRTTLRSTDTQYF.

The chain couples TRBV30 to TRBJ2-1; 7 bases match TRBD2. Germline assignment: CDR1 GTSNPN and CDR2 SVGIG (reference sequence). CDR3 length: 15 residues. J lost 9 bases, V lost 0 bases, and 11 bases had no gene match. CDR3 residues: CAWSVLGLDLPEQFF. In nucleotides, the CDR3 is TGTGCCTGGAGTGTACTCGGACTAGATCTGCCTGAGCAGTTCTTC.

V and J are TRBV7-8 and TRBJ2-7; the match to TRBD2 covers 7 bases. J gave up 3 bases and V 7 bases, and 12 bases lay outside the gene matches. The CDR3 runs to 15 residues. In germline, CDR1 is SGHVS, CDR2 FQNEAQ. CDR3 DNA: TGTGCCAGCACCGGGGGTTGGGGGAGGGGCTACGAGCAGTACTTC. Translating it yields CASTGGWGRGYEQYF.

This clone has just one count. The chain has TRBV5-5 and TRBJ2-3; a possible D gene is TRBD1 (7 bases). Germline-derived CDR1 and CDR2 are SGHKS and YYEKEE (reference sequence). CDR3 size: 16 residues. V lost 4 bases and J 0 bases, leaving 15 bases between the germline ends. CDR3 protein: CASSTGQDYSTDTQYF. The CDR3, as DNA: TGTGCCAGCAGCACCGGACAGGACTATAGCACAGATACGCAGTATTTT. Based on the CDR3 plus reference TRBV5-5 and TRBJ2-3, the full variable domain is DAGVTQSPTHLIKTRGQQVTLRCSPISGHKSVSWYQQVLGQGPQFIFQYYEKEERGRGNFPDRFSARQFPNYSSELNVNALLLGDSALYLCASSTGQDYSTDTQYFGPGTRLTVL.

The V call is TRBV19, the J call TRBJ1-5, with 8 bases that match TRBD1. V lost 10 bases to trimming and J lost 7 bases; unmatched junction nucleotides: 6. The CDR3 runs 12 residues. The germline CDR1 and CDR2 sequences are LNHDA and SQIVND (reference sequence). The CDR3: CATGQGRQPQHF. Written as DNA, the CDR3 is TGTGCCACCGGACAGGGCAGACAGCCCCAGCATTTT. The variable domain in full, completed from reference TRBV19 and TRBJ1-5, reads DGGITQSPKYLFRKEGQNVTLSCEQNLNHDAMYWYRQDPGQGLRLIYYSQIVNDFQKGDIAEGYSVSREKKESFPLTVTSAQKNPTAFYLCATGQGRQPQHFGDGTRLSIL.

This CDR3 reads CASSRTGRETQYF. The CDR3 bases are TGTGCCAGCAGCCGGACAGGGCGCGAGACCCAGTACTTC. The chain couples TRBV7-2 to TRBJ2-5; 8 bases fit TRBD1. This CDR3 has 13 amino acids. V gave up 5 bases and J gave up 5 bases; unmatched junction bases: 4. CDR1 is SGHTA and CDR2 is FQGNSA in the germline V gene.

The V call is TRBV5-4, the J call TRBJ2-2, with 8 bases lining up with TRBD2. V dropped 1 base and J dropped 4; count of bases not matched to a gene: 6. Per germline, CDR1 SGHNT and CDR2 YYREEE (reference sequence). The CDR3 has 16 residues. The CDR3 loop reads CASSLPSGGPTGELFF. CDR3 nucleotide sequence: TGTGCCAGCAGCTTGCCCAGCGGGGGCCCCACCGGGGAGCTGTTTTTT.